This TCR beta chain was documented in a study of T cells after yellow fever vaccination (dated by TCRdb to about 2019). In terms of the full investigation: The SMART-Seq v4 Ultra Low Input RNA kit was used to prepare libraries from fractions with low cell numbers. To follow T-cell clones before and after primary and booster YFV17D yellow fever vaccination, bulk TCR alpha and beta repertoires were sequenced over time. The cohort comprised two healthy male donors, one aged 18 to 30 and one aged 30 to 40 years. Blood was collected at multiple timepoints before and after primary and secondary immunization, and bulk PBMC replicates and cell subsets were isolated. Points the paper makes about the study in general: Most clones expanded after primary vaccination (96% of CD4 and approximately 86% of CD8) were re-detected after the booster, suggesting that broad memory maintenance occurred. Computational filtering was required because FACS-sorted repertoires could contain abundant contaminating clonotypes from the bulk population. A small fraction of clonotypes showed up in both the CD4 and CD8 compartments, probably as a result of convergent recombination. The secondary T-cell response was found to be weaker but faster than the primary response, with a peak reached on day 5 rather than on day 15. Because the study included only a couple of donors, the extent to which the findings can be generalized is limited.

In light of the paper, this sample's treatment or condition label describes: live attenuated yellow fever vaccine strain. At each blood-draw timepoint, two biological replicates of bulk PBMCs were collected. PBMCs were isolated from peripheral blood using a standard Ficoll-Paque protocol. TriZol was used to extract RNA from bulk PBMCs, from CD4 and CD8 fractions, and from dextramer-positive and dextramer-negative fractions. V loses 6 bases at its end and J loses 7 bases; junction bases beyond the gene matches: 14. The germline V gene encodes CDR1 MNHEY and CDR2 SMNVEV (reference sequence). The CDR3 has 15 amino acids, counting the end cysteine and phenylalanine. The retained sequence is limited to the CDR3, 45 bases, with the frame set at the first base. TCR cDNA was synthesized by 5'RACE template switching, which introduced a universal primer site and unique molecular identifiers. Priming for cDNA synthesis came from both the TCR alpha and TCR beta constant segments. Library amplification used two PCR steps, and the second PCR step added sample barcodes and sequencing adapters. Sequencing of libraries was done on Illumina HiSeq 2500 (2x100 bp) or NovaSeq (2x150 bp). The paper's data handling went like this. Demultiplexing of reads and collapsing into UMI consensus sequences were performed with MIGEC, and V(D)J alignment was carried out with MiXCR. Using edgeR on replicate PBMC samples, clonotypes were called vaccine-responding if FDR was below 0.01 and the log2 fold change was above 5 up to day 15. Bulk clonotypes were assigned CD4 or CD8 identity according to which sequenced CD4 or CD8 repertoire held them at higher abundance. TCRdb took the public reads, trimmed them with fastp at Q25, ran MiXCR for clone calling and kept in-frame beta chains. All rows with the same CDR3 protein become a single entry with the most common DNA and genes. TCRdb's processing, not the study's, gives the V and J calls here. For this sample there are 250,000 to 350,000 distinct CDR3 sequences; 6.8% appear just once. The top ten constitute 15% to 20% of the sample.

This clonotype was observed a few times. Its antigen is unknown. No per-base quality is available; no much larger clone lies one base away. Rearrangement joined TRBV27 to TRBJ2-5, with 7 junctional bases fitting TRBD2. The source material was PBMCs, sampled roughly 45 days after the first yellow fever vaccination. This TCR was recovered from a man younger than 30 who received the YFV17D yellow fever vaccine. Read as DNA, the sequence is TGTGCCAGCAGCCAGGGAAACCCAGGCGGGGGGACCCAGTACTTC. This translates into CASSQGNPGGGTQYF.